Listed here is a single TCR beta chain. Its antigen is still unknown. With 60 Vbeta and 13 Jbeta primers, the PCR was carried out. The method was immunoSEQ multiplex PCR; TCRdb's version includes in-frame clones alone and lacks a portion of them. The listing contains about 160,000 clones. The sample comes from a study of cytomegalovirus exposure and HLA in healthy donors. Study-level results: Relative to the approximately 680-donor mean, N-insertions were reportedly fewer in an Asian-associated ancestry cluster in a later analysis. Later analysis placed DRB1 highest and HLA-C lowest in TCR association rates, which differed by HLA locus. In vitro confirmation showed three CMV-associated chains to be CMV antigen specific.

Germline V gene data show CDR1 as SNHLY and CDR2 as FYNNEI. The CDR3 consists of 14 residues. V lost 7 bases and J lost 0, with 13 bases in between. This clonotype was obtained from a woman aged 55 to 70 in good health and CMV-seronegative. The specimen was PBMCs. The chain links TRBV2 to TRBJ2-7, with D unclear. DNA for the CDR3: TGTGCCAGCATAATCACACGCAGCTCCTACGAGCAGTACTTC. Its translation: CASIITRSSYEQYF. Drawing the rest from reference TRBV2 and TRBJ2-7, the complete variable domain is EPEVTQTPSHQVTQMGQEVILRCVPISNHLYFYWYRQILGQKVEFLVSFYNNEISEKSEIFDDQFSVERPDGSNFTLKIRSTKLEDSAMYFCASIITRSSYEQYFGPGTRLTVT.